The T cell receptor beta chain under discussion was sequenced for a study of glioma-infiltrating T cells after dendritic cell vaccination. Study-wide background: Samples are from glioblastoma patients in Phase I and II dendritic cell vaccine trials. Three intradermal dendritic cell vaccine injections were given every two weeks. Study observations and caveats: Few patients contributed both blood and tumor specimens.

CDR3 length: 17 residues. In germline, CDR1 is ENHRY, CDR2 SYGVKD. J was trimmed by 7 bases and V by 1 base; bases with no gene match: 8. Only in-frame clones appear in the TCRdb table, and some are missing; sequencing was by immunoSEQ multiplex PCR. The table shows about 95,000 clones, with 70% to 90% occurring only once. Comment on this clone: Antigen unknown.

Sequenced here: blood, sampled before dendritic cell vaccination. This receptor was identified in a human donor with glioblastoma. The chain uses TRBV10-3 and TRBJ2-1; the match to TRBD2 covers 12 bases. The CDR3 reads CAISELTSGRMGNEQFF. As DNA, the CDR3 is TGTGCCATCAGTGAGTTAACTAGCGGGAGGATGGGGAATGAGCAGTTCTTC.